This entry lists 21 T cell receptor beta chains sequenced from one sample in a study of T cells in Graves' hyperthyroidism and ophthalmopathy (dated 2019 in TCRdb). The method was multiplex PCR. The listed sequencing device is Illumina HiSeq 2000. TCR beta CDR3 regions were amplified from RNA transcripts. The TCR CDR3 was subjected to a first round of RT-PCR using the HTBI primer set and the Qiagen OneStep RT-PCR kit. TCRdb itself trimmed the public reads at Q25 with fastp, ran MiXCR and retained productive beta chains. Identical CDR3 proteins give one entry, which carries the most common genes and DNA. The sample yields some 350,000 distinct CDR3 sequences; around 16% were counted once. Of the sample, roughly 26% is held by the ten largest clones. The sample comprised blood. These receptor sequences come from a woman under 30 with Graves' hyperthyroidism that later progressed to Graves' ophthalmopathy.

V is TRBV5-6 and J is TRBJ1-2; TRBD1 matches 8 bases. Germline V lookup: CDR1 SGHDT, CDR2 YYEEEE. J gave up 3 bases and V 1 base, and 5 bases lay outside the gene matches. CDR3 length: 15 residues. The CDR3 coding sequence is TGTGCCAGCAGCTTGCATGGACAGGGATACTATGGCTACACCTTC. Residues: CASSLHGQGYYGYTF.

At least ten counts were recorded for this clonotype. This sequence joins TRBV6-5 and TRBJ2-7, with a tentative D call TRBD2 (5 bases). V was shortened by 0 bases and J by 3 bases, with 9 bases between the two germline ends. Germline values: CDR1 MNHEY, CDR2 SVGAGI. This CDR3 spans 14 amino acids. The CDR3, as DNA: TGTGCCAGCAGTTACTCGCCCGGGAACTACGAGCAGTACTTC. It codes for CASSYSPGNYEQYF.

This clonotype was recorded many times. The chain couples TRBV3-1 to TRBJ2-3; D ambiguous. This CDR3 has 15 residues. Germline lookup yields CDR1 LGHDT and CDR2 YNNKEL (reference sequence). Trimming cost V 4 bases and J 0 bases, with 11 bases left between them. CDR3 loop: CASSPAASSTDTQYF. CDR3 DNA sequence: TGTGCCAGCAGCCCAGCCGCGTCTAGCACAGATACGCAGTATTTT.

This clonotype was observed a few times. The chain couples TRBV9 to TRBJ2-7; perhaps D is TRBD1 or TRBD2 (5 bases each). Germline CDR1 reads SGDLS; CDR2 reads YYNGEE. There are 15 residues in the CDR3. V gave up 3 bases and J gave up 3 bases, with 16 bases separating them. CDR3 protein: CASSAVPGALYEQYF. The CDR3 region has the DNA TGTGCCAGCAGCGCAGTACCCGGGGCACTCTACGAGCAGTACTTC.

This clonotype was seen many times. The chain employs TRBV12-3 or TRBV12-4 and TRBJ2-7; 13 positions match TRBD2. The CDR3 loop spans 19 amino acids. V lost 7 bases and J lost 2; bases outside the gene matches: 17. CDR3 residues: CASTSRRRGLAGLAYEQYF. The CDR3 DNA reads TGTGCCAGCACCTCAAGACGGAGGGGACTAGCGGGATTAGCCTACGAGCAGTACTTC.

This clonotype was seen many times. The chain joins TRBV28 to TRBJ2-1, with TRBD2 identical over 10 bases. Germline CDR1 is MDHEN and CDR2 is SYDVKM. V shed 5 bases, J shed 9 bases, and the junction held 10 bases outside the gene matches. The CDR3 contains 15 residues. This CDR3 is CASSRAGGPFSEQFF. The CDR3 DNA is TGTGCCAGCAGTAGAGCGGGAGGGCCTTTTAGTGAGCAGTTCTTC.

This chain joins TRBV2 and TRBJ2-1, with D tentatively TRBD2 (5 bases). The germline V and J ends were trimmed by 8 bases and 7 bases, with 15 bases remaining between them. The CDR3 runs to 13 residues. Germline CDR1 reads SNHLY; CDR2 reads FYNNEI. The CDR3 coding sequence is TGTGCCAGCTTCAGGACCGGCGGGAATGAGCAGTTCTTC. Its protein product is CASFRTGGNEQFF.

As regards this clonotype: With a much larger clone just one base away, this may be a read error. The gene calls are TRBV11-2 and TRBJ1-4, with D possibly matching TRBD1 (6 bases). This CDR3 is 15 amino acids long. CDR1 is SGHAT, CDR2 FQNNGV, per germline. In nucleotides, the CDR3 is TGTGCCAGCAGAAGTGGGGGGGCGACTAATGAAAATCTGTTTTTT. Amino acids: CASRSGGATNENLFF. The full variable domain, its missing parts supplied by reference TRBV11-2 and TRBJ1-4, is EAGVAQSPRYKIIEKRQSVAFWCNPISGHATLYWYQQILGQGPKLLIQFQNNGVVDDSQLPKDRFSAERLKGVDSTLKIQPAKLEDSAVYLCASRSGGATNENLFFGSGTQLSVL.

Many counts were recorded for this clonotype. The V gene is TRBV28, the J gene TRBJ2-7, with 12 bases identical to TRBD2. The germline V gene encodes CDR1 MDHEN and CDR2 SYDVKM. V was clipped by 4 bases and J by 4 bases; unmatched bases: 11. The CDR3 runs to 17 residues. The CDR3 loop is CASSSASGRATGYEQYF. The CDR3, as DNA: TGTGCCAGCAGTTCAGCTAGCGGGAGGGCCACGGGTTACGAGCAGTACTTC.

V gene TRBV24-1 combines with J gene TRBJ2-1, with D possibly matching TRBD1 (6 bases). Trimming took 1 base from V and 0 from J, leaving 18 bases between them. Germline CDR1 KGHDR, CDR2 SFDVKD. The CDR3 spans 19 residues. DNA of the CDR3: TGTGCCACCAGTGATTTAAAAGTCGGGGACACGAGCTCCTACAATGAGCAGTTCTTC. Protein product: CATSDLKVGDTSSYNEQFF.

Of note for this clonotype: A much larger clone differs by one base, so this may be a read error. This rearrangement joins TRBV20-1 to TRBJ2-2; TRBD2 agrees at 9 bases. Germline V gives CDR1 DFQATT, CDR2 SNEGSKA (reference sequence). CDR3 length: 15 residues. Here the CDR3 reads CSARTSGSNTGERFF. DNA for the CDR3: TGCAGTGCTAGGACTAGCGGTTCGAACACCGGGGAGCGGTTTTTT.

This clonotype was seen at least ten times. The chain uses TRBV2 and TRBJ2-5; 11 bases fit TRBD2. V shed 5 bases and J 5 bases; nucleotides not matched to a gene: 4. The CDR3 length is 14 residues. Germline V gives CDR1 SNHLY, CDR2 FYNNEI. The CDR3 DNA follows: TGTGCCAGCAGTACTAGCGGGAGAAGTGAGACCCAGTACTTC. Protein product: CASSTSGRSETQYF.

This clonotype has more than one count but fewer than ten. The chain links TRBV30 to TRBJ2-3; TRBD2 is a possible D gene (6 bases). The CDR3 sequence is 14 residues long. Trimming took 3 bases from V and 0 from J, leaving 10 bases between them. CDR1 GTSNPN and CDR2 SVGIG come from the germline V gene (reference sequence). The CDR3 loop is CAWSLATSTDTQYF. The CDR3 DNA sequence: TGTGCCTGGAGCCTAGCGACTAGCACAGATACGCAGTATTTT. The variable domain in full, with the rest retrieved from reference TRBV30 and TRBJ2-3, is SQTIHQWPATLVQPVGSPLSLECTVEGTSNPNLYWYRQAAGRGLQLLFYSVGIGQISSEVPQNLSASRPQDRQFILSSKKLLLSDSGFYLCAWSLATSTDTQYFGPGTRLTVL.

This clonotype was picked up many times. The V gene is TRBV6-2 or TRBV6-3, the J gene TRBJ2-7; 10 bases match TRBD1. Germline V lookup: CDR1 MNHEY, CDR2 SVGEGT. The CDR3 has 13 amino acids. J was trimmed by 1 base and V by 10 bases; bases with no gene match: 4. The CDR3 loop reads CATRQGASYEQYF. The CDR3 bases are TGTGCCACCAGACAGGGGGCTTCCTACGAGCAGTACTTC.

This clonotype was counted many times. V and J are TRBV7-8 and TRBJ2-4; D perhaps matches TRBD2 (5 bases). The CDR3 contains 18 residues. Germline lookup yields CDR1 SGHVS and CDR2 FQNEAQ. Trimming took 5 bases from V and 0 from J, leaving 20 bases between them. DNA for the CDR3: TGTGCCAGCAGCCCCAAGGTTGGTCCTGGACTAGCCAAAAACATTCAGTACTTC. It encodes CASSPKVGPGLAKNIQYF.

This clonotype was counted at least ten times. The V and J genes are TRBV20-1 and TRBJ1-2; D unclear. The V end was cut by 3 bases, the J end by 2 bases, with 1 base between. The germline CDR1 and CDR2 sequences are DFQATT and SNEGSKA (reference sequence). This CDR3 has 10 residues. The CDR3 spells CSARNYGYTF. The CDR3 DNA sequence: TGCAGTGCTAGGAACTATGGCTACACCTTC.

This clonotype appeared many times. The rearrangement uses TRBV28 and TRBJ2-1, with 14 bases lining up with TRBD2. The CDR3 sequence is 20 residues long. The V segment lost 5 bases and the J segment 0 bases; nucleotides outside the gene matches: 12. Germline CDR1 reads MDHEN; CDR2 reads SYDVKM. The CDR3 loop reads CASSRPPRLAGGISYNEQFF. DNA of the CDR3: TGTGCCAGCAGTCGCCCCCCTCGACTAGCGGGAGGGATCTCCTACAATGAGCAGTTCTTC.

This sequence joins TRBV20-1 and TRBJ1-2; D gene uncertain. The germline gives CDR1 DFQATT, CDR2 SNEGSKA (reference sequence). V lost 5 bases and J 3 bases, leaving 19 bases between the germline ends. The CDR3 sequence is 15 residues long. CDR3 nucleotide sequence: TGCAGTGCTCGGGCGGCGGTTCTGGAAGACTATGGCTACACCTTC. This gives the protein CSARAAVLEDYGYTF.

There are many counts of this clonotype. This sequence joins TRBV2 and TRBJ2-1, with D uncertain. V gave up 3 bases and J gave up 10 bases, with 7 bases separating them. This CDR3 contains 11 residues. The V gene's germline CDR1 is SNHLY and CDR2 FYNNEI. CDR3 DNA: TGTGCCAGCAGTGAGTTCGTCGAGCAGTTCTTC. This gives the protein CASSEFVEQFF. Using reference TRBV2 and TRBJ2-1 for the parts outside the CDR3, the full variable domain is EPEVTQTPSHQVTQMGQEVILRCVPISNHLYFYWYRQILGQKVEFLVSFYNNEISEKSEIFDDQFSVERPDGSNFTLKIRSTKLEDSAMYFCASSEFVEQFFGPGTRLTVL.

Details on this clonotype: Given a much more abundant clone one base away, this may be a read error. The J gene is TRBJ2-7, the V gene TRBV20-1; 12 bases align to TRBD2. There are 16 residues in the CDR3. Per germline, CDR1 DFQATT and CDR2 SNEGSKA (reference sequence). V was pared by 2 bases and J by 7 bases, with 12 bases of the junction left unmatched. For the CDR3, the DNA is TGCAGTGCTAGACTCACTAGCGGGAGGCCCCTGGATGAGCAGTACTTC. Its protein product is CSARLTSGRPLDEQYF.

This clonotype occurred a few times. The V gene is TRBV6-1, the J gene TRBJ2-7, with a possible D match to TRBD2 (5 bases). Germline CDR1 and CDR2: MNHNS and SASEGT. The V end was cut by 6 bases, the J end by 2 bases, with 14 bases between. The CDR3 has 14 residues. CDR3 bases: TGTGCCAGCAGAGAACGCGACTATCCCTACGAGCAGTACTTC. This codes for CASRERDYPYEQYF.